Listed here are 13 T cell receptor beta chains from one sample, sequenced in a study of cytomegalovirus exposure and HLA in healthy donors. Sequencing used immunoSEQ multiplex PCR; TCRdb keeps in-frame clones, though not all of them. The table has 110,000 or so clones, roughly 82% seen once. Input material: PBMCs. The receptors stem from a man aged 18 to 30 in good health and CMV-seronegative.

This chain links TRBV2 with TRBJ1-2; D remains ambiguous. Trimming took 6 bases from V and 5 from J, leaving 10 bases between them. The V gene's germline CDR1 is SNHLY and CDR2 FYNNEI. The CDR3 length is 12 residues. The CDR3 loop reads CASSPTSYGYTF. The CDR3 bases are TGTGCCAGCAGCCCTACGTCATATGGCTACACCTTC.

CDR3 DNA: TGCAGCGTTGAGTGGGCTAGCGGGAGGGCCTTGGGAGAGACCCAGTACTTC. Its translation: CSVEWASGRALGETQYF. V usage is TRBV29-1 and J usage is TRBJ2-5; 12 bases map to TRBD2. Germline V CDR1 and CDR2: SQVTM, ANQGSEA. The CDR3 contains 17 residues. V dropped 3 bases and J dropped 4; count of bases not matched to a gene: 12. Supplemented by reference TRBV29-1 and TRBJ2-5, the full variable domain reads SAVISQKPSRDICQRGTSLTIQCQVDSQVTMMFWYRQQPGQSLTLIATANQGSEATYESGFVIDKFPISRPNLTFSTLTVSNMSPEDSSIYLCSVEWASGRALGETQYFGPGTRLLVL.

The chain combines TRBV30 with TRBJ2-1; 9 bases line up with TRBD1. CDR1 is GTSNPN, CDR2 SVGIG, per germline (reference sequence). Trimming took 0 bases from V and 9 from J; bases not matched to a gene: 6. The CDR3 runs to 14 residues. CDR3 sequence reads: CAWSVGDRVGEQFF. CDR3 coding DNA: TGTGCCTGGAGTGTTGGGGACAGGGTCGGTGAGCAGTTCTTC.

The chain carries TRBV7-2 and TRBJ1-2; D gene unclear. Germline CDR1 reads SGHTA; CDR2 reads FQGNSA. The CDR3 spans 14 residues. Deletions cut 1 base from V and 5 bases from J, with 11 bases between. The CDR3 nucleotides read TGTGCCAGCAGCTTAGACCCCAACTATTATGGCTACACCTTC. Its protein is CASSLDPNYYGYTF. The variable domain in full, completed from reference TRBV7-2 and TRBJ1-2, reads GAGVSQSPSNKVTEKGKDVELRCDPISGHTALYWYRQSLGQGLEFLIYFQGNSAPDKSGLPSDRFSAERTGGSVSTLTIQRTQQEDSAVYLCASSLDPNYYGYTFGSGTRLTVV.

This chain uses TRBV7-9 with TRBJ2-7; D is unresolved. The CDR3 is made up of 12 amino acids. Per germline, CDR1 SEHNR and CDR2 FQNEAQ (reference sequence). Trimming cost V 8 bases and J 0 bases, with 8 bases left between them. CDR3 sequence reads: CASSEASYEQYF. The CDR3 DNA sequence: TGTGCCAGCTCCGAAGCCTCCTACGAGCAGTACTTC.

This clone was detected only a few times. Other DNA variants within this sample encode the same CDR3. The chain has TRBV6-4 and TRBJ2-1, with 9 bases aligning to TRBD2. J lost 3 bases, V lost 3 bases, and 0 bases had no gene match. The CDR3 contains 14 residues. CDR1 is MRHNA, CDR2 SNTAGT, per germline. CDR3 nucleotides: TGTGCCAGCAGTGAAGCGGGGGGCTACAATGAGCAGTTCTTC. It codes for CASSEAGGYNEQFF.

This clone was detected only a few times. The chain has TRBV2 and TRBJ2-7, with TRBD2 matching over 7 bases. The V segment lost 7 bases and the J segment 13 bases; nucleotides outside the gene matches: 10. CDR1 and CDR2 (germline): SNHLY, FYNNEI. The CDR3 contains 11 residues. The CDR3 bases are TGTGCCAGCAAAGGTCGCGGGAGCGGATACTTC. It translates to CASKGRGSGYF.

The V call is TRBV19, the J call TRBJ2-3; the D gene is possibly TRBD2 (5 bases). The V and J ends lost 8 bases and 2 bases respectively, with 17 bases between them. Germline assignment: CDR1 LNHDA and CDR2 SQIVND (reference sequence). This CDR3 comprises 15 residues. Here the CDR3 DNA reads TGTGCCAGTTCTCAACCGCCGGGGTACACAGATACGCAGTATTTT. This codes for CASSQPPGYTDTQYF.

The chain couples TRBV18 to TRBJ2-7, with a possible D match to TRBD2 (5 bases). This CDR3 contains 12 residues. Germline V lookup: CDR1 KGHSH, CDR2 LQKENI. The V end was cut by 5 bases, the J end by 0 bases, with 5 bases between. CDR3 in DNA: TGTGCCAGCTCAGGGAGCTCCTACGAGCAGTACTTC. It codes for CASSGSSYEQYF.

The chain combines TRBV19 with TRBJ2-3, with D uncertain. There are 14 residues in the CDR3. Trimming pared 5 bases from V and 1 base from J, leaving 10 bases between. Per the germline V gene, CDR1 is LNHDA and CDR2 is SQIVND (reference sequence). Here the CDR3 DNA reads TGTGCCAGTAGTGCCGCCCGGGGCACAGATACGCAGTATTTT. Its protein is CASSAARGTDTQYF.

This chain links TRBV29-1 with TRBJ2-5; D gene uncertain. CDR1 and CDR2 (germline): SQVTM, ANQGSEA. The CDR3 spans 15 residues. Trimming stripped 7 bases from V and 0 bases from J, with 18 bases between. CDR3 bases: TGCAGCGAGCCCACGGAACAGAGATACCAAGAGACCCAGTACTTC. This encodes CSEPTEQRYQETQYF.

About this clone itself: Other DNA sequences from this sample encode an identical CDR3 as well. This sequence joins TRBV11-2 and TRBJ2-7; a weak D match, TRBD1 (6 bases). Between the trimmed V and J ends, which lost 3 bases and 3 bases, there was a span of 12 bases. The length of the CDR3 is 14 residues. The V gene's germline CDR1 is SGHAT and CDR2 FQNNGV. The chain's CDR3 is CASSFGGGGYEQYF. The DNA for the CDR3 is TGTGCCAGCAGCTTCGGTGGGGGCGGCTACGAGCAGTACTTC.

This chain joins TRBV7-6 and TRBJ1-5; D gene unclear. Germline V gene sequence: CDR1 SGHVS, CDR2 FNYEAQ. Trimming cost V 0 bases and J 4 bases, with 7 bases left between them. The CDR3 sequence is 14 residues long. The CDR3 DNA follows: TGTGCCAGCAGCTTAGCGGGCCCAAATCAGCCCCAGCATTTT. This sequence encodes CASSLAGPNQPQHF.